This is a list of T cell receptor beta chains from one sample in a study of cytomegalovirus exposure and HLA in healthy donors. The repertoire was sequenced with immunoSEQ multiplex PCR; TCRdb's copy has only in-frame clones and lacks some. This sample contains some 51,000 clones. Sequencing used PBMCs. The receptors derive from a man aged 50 to 60 in good health and CMV-seropositive. Each CDR3 is given with its conserved first and last residue. A D gene is named only where the DNA matches it firmly.

d_call: .
cdr3_length: 14
v_call: TRBV6-5
j_call: TRBJ1-6
cdr3_nt: TGTGCCAGCAGTTACGGGGCGAATAATTCACCCCTCCACTTT
cdr3_aa: CASSYGANNSPLHF

d_call: TRBD1
cdr3_length: 14
v_call: TRBV7-9
j_call: TRBJ1-5
cdr3_nt: TGTGCCAGCGGGACAGGGGGAAGTACGGGGCCCCAGCATTTT
cdr3_aa: CASGTGGSTGPQHF

d_call: .
cdr3_length: 16
v_call: TRBV7-2
j_call: TRBJ2-7
cdr3_nt: TGTGCCAGCAGCTTATTCTCCCAAGCGGAGGCCTACGAGCAGTACTTC
cdr3_aa: CASSLFSQAEAYEQYF

d_call: TRBD1
cdr3_length: 16
v_call: TRBV30
j_call: TRBJ1-2
cdr3_nt: TGTGCCTGGAGTGTAAACCAGGGGGCGGTTAGCTATGGCTACACCTTC
cdr3_aa: CAWSVNQGAVSYGYTF

d_call: .
cdr3_length: 13
v_call: TRBV18
j_call: TRBJ2-1
cdr3_nt: TGTGCCAGCTCACCGACAGGCTACAATGAGCAGTTCTTC
cdr3_aa: CASSPTGYNEQFF

d_call: TRBD2
cdr3_length: 15
v_call: TRBV7-2
j_call: TRBJ2-3
cdr3_nt: TGTGCCAGCAGCTTACCTAGCGGGAGCACAGATACGCAGTATTTT
cdr3_aa: CASSLPSGSTDTQYF

d_call: .
cdr3_length: 16
v_call: TRBV21-1
j_call: TRBJ1-5
cdr3_nt: TGTGCCAGCAGCTTACGCCCGACAGGATGCAATCAGCCCCAGCATTTT
cdr3_aa: CASSLRPTGCNQPQHF

d_call: TRBD1
cdr3_length: 13
v_call: TRBV19
j_call: TRBJ2-7
cdr3_nt: TGTGCCAGTGCCGGGACAGGCTCCTACGAGCAGTACTTC
cdr3_aa: CASAGTGSYEQYF

d_call: TRBD1
cdr3_length: 16
v_call: TRBV7-2
j_call: TRBJ1-2
cdr3_nt: TGTGCCAGCAGCTTAGATCGGGGACAGGGGGCTCAGGGCTACACCTTC
cdr3_aa: CASSLDRGQGAQGYTF

d_call: .
cdr3_length: 11
v_call: TRBV12-5
j_call: TRBJ1-2
cdr3_nt: TGTGCTAGTGGTTTTGAGGGAGGCTACACCTTC
cdr3_aa: CASGFEGGYTF

d_call: TRBD2
cdr3_length: 15
v_call: TRBV18
j_call: TRBJ2-5
cdr3_nt: TGTGCCAGCTCACCACCGGAATTAGCGGGAGTGGCCCAGTACTTC
cdr3_aa: CASSPPELAGVAQYF

d_call: TRBD1
cdr3_length: 14
v_call: TRBV18
j_call: TRBJ1-4
cdr3_nt: TGTGCCAGCTCACGAGGACAGGATAATGAAAAACTGTTTTTT
cdr3_aa: CASSRGQDNEKLFF

d_call: TRBD1
cdr3_length: 13
v_call: TRBV7-3
j_call: TRBJ1-1
cdr3_nt: TGTGCCAGCAGTTACACAGGGGACACTGAAGCTTTCTTT
cdr3_aa: CASSYTGDTEAFF

d_call: TRBD1
cdr3_length: 16
v_call: TRBV5-1
j_call: TRBJ1-2
cdr3_nt: TGCGCCAGCAGCTCGGGACAGGGGGTACCTGGTTATGGCTACACCTTC
cdr3_aa: CASSSGQGVPGYGYTF

d_call: .
cdr3_length: 15
v_call: TRBV23-1
j_call: TRBJ1-4
cdr3_nt: TGCGCCAGCAGACCAATGGGTGGGGCTTGGGAAAAACTGTTTTTT
cdr3_aa: CASRPMGGAWEKLFF

d_call: .
cdr3_length: 15
v_call: TRBV29-1
j_call: TRBJ1-1
cdr3_nt: TGCAGCGTACCCGTGACAGCATCTTTGAACACTGAAGATTTCTTT
cdr3_aa: CSVPVTASLNTEDFF

d_call: .
cdr3_length: 15
v_call: TRBV6-5
j_call: TRBJ2-2
cdr3_nt: TGTGCCAGCAGTTACTCGGGACTTAACACCGGGGAGCTGTTTTTT
cdr3_aa: CASSYSGLNTGELFF

d_call: .
cdr3_length: 12
v_call: TRBV6-5
j_call: TRBJ1-2
cdr3_nt: TGTGCCAGCAGTCCGACAGGTTATGGCTACACCTTC
cdr3_aa: CASSPTGYGYTF

d_call: .
cdr3_length: 16
v_call: TRBV15
j_call: TRBJ1-2
cdr3_nt: TGTGCCACCAGCAGAGATCACGCGTTAGCTAACTATGGCTACACCTTC
cdr3_aa: CATSRDHALANYGYTF

d_call: TRBD1
cdr3_length: 15
v_call: TRBV18
j_call: TRBJ2-1
cdr3_nt: TGTGCCAGCTCACCACAGGGACAGCTAGCCGGTGAGCAGTTCTTC
cdr3_aa: CASSPQGQLAGEQFF

d_call: TRBD2
cdr3_length: 14
v_call: TRBV6-5
j_call: TRBJ2-3
cdr3_nt: TGTGCCAGCAGCAGAGCGGGAGGATGGGATACGCAGTATTTT
cdr3_aa: CASSRAGGWDTQYF

d_call: TRBD1
cdr3_length: 16
v_call: TRBV6-1
j_call: TRBJ2-2
cdr3_nt: TGTGCCAGCAGTGAAGTGGCAGGGGGCGACACCGGGGAGCTGTTTTTT
cdr3_aa: CASSEVAGGDTGELFF

d_call: TRBD2
cdr3_length: 16
v_call: TRBV7-3
j_call: TRBJ2-1
cdr3_nt: TGTGCCAGCAGCTTAGTTAGCGGGAGGCTATACAATGAGCAGTTCTTC
cdr3_aa: CASSLVSGRLYNEQFF

d_call: TRBD2
cdr3_length: 18
v_call: TRBV11-2
j_call: TRBJ2-7
cdr3_nt: TGTGCCAGCAGCTCCCTTGGAACCAGCGGGAGCCACCCCTACGAGCAGTACTTC
cdr3_aa: CASSSLGTSGSHPYEQYF

d_call: TRBD2
cdr3_length: 16
v_call: TRBV4-3
j_call: TRBJ2-3
cdr3_nt: TGCGCCAGCAGCCAGGGACTAGCGGGAGGGTTAAGAAAGCAGTATTTT
cdr3_aa: CASSQGLAGGLRKQYF

d_call: TRBD2
cdr3_length: 16
v_call: TRBV30
j_call: TRBJ2-4
cdr3_nt: TGTGCCTGCTGGGGACTAGCGGGGAGAGCCAAAAACATTCAGTACTTC
cdr3_aa: CACWGLAGRAKNIQYF

d_call: .
cdr3_length: 16
v_call: TRBV6-5
j_call: TRBJ2-7
cdr3_nt: TGTGCCAGCAGTTACTCGCTAACAGGGACCTCCTACGAGCAGTACTTC
cdr3_aa: CASSYSLTGTSYEQYF

d_call: TRBD1
cdr3_length: 13
v_call: TRBV30
j_call: TRBJ1-1
cdr3_nt: TGTGCCTGGAGTGTACAGGGGACGGCTGAAGCTTTCTTT
cdr3_aa: CAWSVQGTAEAFF

d_call: .
cdr3_length: 11
v_call: TRBV28
j_call: TRBJ2-4
cdr3_nt: TGTGCCAGCGGCAAGGGGGTCATTCAGTACTTC
cdr3_aa: CASGKGVIQYF

d_call: TRBD1
cdr3_length: 15
v_call: TRBV28
j_call: TRBJ2-7
cdr3_nt: TGTGCCAGCAGTCGCCAGGGACAGGGAGGCTACGAGCAGTACTTC
cdr3_aa: CASSRQGQGGYEQYF

d_call: TRBD2
cdr3_length: 13
v_call: TRBV10-3
j_call: TRBJ2-1
cdr3_nt: TGTGCCAGCCGACTAGCGGGAGGGCGAGAGCAGTTCTTC
cdr3_aa: CASRLAGGREQFF

d_call: TRBD1
cdr3_length: 11
v_call: TRBV29-1
j_call: TRBJ1-2
cdr3_nt: TGCAGCGTGACAGGGGACTATGGCTACACCTTC
cdr3_aa: CSVTGDYGYTF

d_call: .
cdr3_length: 13
v_call: TRBV7-2
j_call: TRBJ2-7
cdr3_nt: TGTGCCAGCAGCTCCCCCGACAAATCCGAGCAGTACTTC
cdr3_aa: CASSSPDKSEQYF

d_call: TRBD1
cdr3_length: 15
v_call: TRBV7-9
j_call: TRBJ1-1
cdr3_nt: TGTGCCAGCAGCCATAGACAGGGTTGGGACACTGAAGCTTTCTTT
cdr3_aa: CASSHRQGWDTEAFF

d_call: TRBD2
cdr3_length: 18
v_call: TRBV5-6
j_call: TRBJ2-1
cdr3_nt: TGTGCCAGCAGCTGGGGTAGCGGGAGGGCCGTATCCGACAATGAGCAGTTCTTC
cdr3_aa: CASSWGSGRAVSDNEQFF

d_call: TRBD1
cdr3_length: 15
v_call: TRBV4-3
j_call: TRBJ1-4
cdr3_nt: TGCGCCAGCACAGCCCAGAAGGACAGGGGTGAAAAACTGTTTTTT
cdr3_aa: CASTAQKDRGEKLFF

d_call: TRBD1
cdr3_length: 15
v_call: TRBV5-8
j_call: TRBJ1-5
cdr3_nt: TGTGCCAGCAGCTTCAACAGGGGAGGCAATCAGCCCCAGCATTTT
cdr3_aa: CASSFNRGGNQPQHF

d_call: .
cdr3_length: 14
v_call: TRBV2
j_call: TRBJ1-1
cdr3_nt: TGTGCCAGCGCCCCTGGGGGCTGGAACACTGAAGCTTTCTTT
cdr3_aa: CASAPGGWNTEAFF

d_call: .
cdr3_length: 11
v_call: TRBV7-8
j_call: TRBJ2-5
cdr3_nt: TGTGCCAGCAGCGCTAGGGAGACCCAGTACTTC
cdr3_aa: CASSARETQYF

d_call: TRBD1
cdr3_length: 15
v_call: TRBV7-9
j_call: TRBJ2-1
cdr3_nt: TGTGCCAGCAGCCTCCGACAGGGATCTTACAATGAGCAGTTCTTC
cdr3_aa: CASSLRQGSYNEQFF

d_call: .
cdr3_length: 13
v_call: TRBV6-5
j_call: TRBJ2-3
cdr3_nt: TGTGCCAGCAGTTGGGCGGGGACAGATACGCAGTATTTT
cdr3_aa: CASSWAGTDTQYF